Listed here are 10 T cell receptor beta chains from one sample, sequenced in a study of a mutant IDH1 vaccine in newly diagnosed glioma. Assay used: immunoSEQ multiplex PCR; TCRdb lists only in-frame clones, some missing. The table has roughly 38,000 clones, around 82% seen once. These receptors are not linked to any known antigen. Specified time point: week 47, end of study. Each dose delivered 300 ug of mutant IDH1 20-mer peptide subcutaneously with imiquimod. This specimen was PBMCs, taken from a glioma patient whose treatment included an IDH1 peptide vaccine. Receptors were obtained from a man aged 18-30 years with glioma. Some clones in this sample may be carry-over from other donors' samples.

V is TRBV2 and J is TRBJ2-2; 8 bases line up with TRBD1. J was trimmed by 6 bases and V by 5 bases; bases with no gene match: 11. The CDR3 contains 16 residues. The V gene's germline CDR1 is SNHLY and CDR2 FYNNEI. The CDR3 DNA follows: TGTGCCAGCAGTTCGGACAGGGCCTTACGGGCCGGGGAGCTGTTTTTT. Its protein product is CASSSDRALRAGELFF.

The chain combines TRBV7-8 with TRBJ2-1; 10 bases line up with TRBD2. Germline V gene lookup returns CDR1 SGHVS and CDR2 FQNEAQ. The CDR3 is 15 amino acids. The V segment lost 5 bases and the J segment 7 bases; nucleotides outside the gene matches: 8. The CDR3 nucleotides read TGTGCCAGCAGCCCACTAGCGGGACATCGGAATGAGCAGTTCTTC. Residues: CASSPLAGHRNEQFF.

The CDR3 DNA reads TGTGCCAGCAGTTTGGGGGACAAACAGTACTTC. Amino acids: CASSLGDKQYF. This chain joins TRBV6-5 and TRBJ2-5, with D maybe TRBD1 (6 bases). The germline V gene encodes CDR1 MNHEY and CDR2 SVGAGI. The CDR3 extends over 11 amino acids. With 4 bases removed from V and 11 bases from J, the gap between germline ends came to 11 bases.

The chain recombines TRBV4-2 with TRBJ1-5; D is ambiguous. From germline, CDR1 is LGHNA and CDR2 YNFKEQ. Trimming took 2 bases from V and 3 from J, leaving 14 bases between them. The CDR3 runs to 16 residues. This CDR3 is CASSQTDRAVNQPQHF. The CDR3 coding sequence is TGTGCCAGCAGCCAAACGGACCGCGCGGTCAATCAGCCCCAGCATTTT.

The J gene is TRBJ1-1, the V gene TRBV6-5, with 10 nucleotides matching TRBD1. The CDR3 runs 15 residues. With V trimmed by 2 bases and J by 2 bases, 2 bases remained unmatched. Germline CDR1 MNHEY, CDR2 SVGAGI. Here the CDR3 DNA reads TGTGCCAGCAGTTACGACAGGGGGCGAAACACTGAAGCTTTCTTT. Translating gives CASSYDRGRNTEAFF.

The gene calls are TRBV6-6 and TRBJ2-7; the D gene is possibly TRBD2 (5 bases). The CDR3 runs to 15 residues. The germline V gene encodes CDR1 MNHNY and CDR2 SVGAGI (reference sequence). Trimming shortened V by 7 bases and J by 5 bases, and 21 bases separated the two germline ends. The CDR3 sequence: CASNNPQPEEDEQYF. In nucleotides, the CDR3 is TGTGCCAGCAACAACCCGCAGCCGGAGGAGGACGAGCAGTACTTC.

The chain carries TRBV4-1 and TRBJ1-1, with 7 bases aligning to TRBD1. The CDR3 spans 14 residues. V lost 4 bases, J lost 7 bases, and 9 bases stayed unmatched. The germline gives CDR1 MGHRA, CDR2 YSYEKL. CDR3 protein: CASSPWIGTVEAFF. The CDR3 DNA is TGCGCCAGCAGCCCATGGATAGGGACAGTTGAAGCTTTCTTT.

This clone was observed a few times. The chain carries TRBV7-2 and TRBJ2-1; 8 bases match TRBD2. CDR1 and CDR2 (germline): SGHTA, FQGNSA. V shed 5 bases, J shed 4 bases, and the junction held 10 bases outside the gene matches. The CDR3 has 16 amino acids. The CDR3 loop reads CASSPRGGARYNEQFF. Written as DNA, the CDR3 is TGTGCCAGCAGCCCACGGGGGGGGGCGCGATACAATGAGCAGTTCTTC.

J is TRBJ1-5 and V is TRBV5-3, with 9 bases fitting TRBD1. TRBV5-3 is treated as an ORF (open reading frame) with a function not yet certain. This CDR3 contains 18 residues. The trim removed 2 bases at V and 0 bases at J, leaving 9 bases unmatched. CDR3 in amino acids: CARSFTNRGPYSNQPQHF. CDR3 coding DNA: TGTGCCAGAAGCTTCACGAACAGGGGGCCATATAGCAATCAGCCCCAGCATTTT.

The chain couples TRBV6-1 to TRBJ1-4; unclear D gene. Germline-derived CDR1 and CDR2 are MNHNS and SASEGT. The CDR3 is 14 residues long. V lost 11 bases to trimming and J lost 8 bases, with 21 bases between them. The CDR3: CASSGRRVEEKLFF. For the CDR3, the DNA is TGTGCCTCCAGCGGGCGGCGCGTAGAAGAAAAACTGTTTTTT.